This entry is about one TCR beta chain. The protocol was immunoSEQ multiplex PCR, while the TCRdb copy is restricted to in-frame clones and leaves out a portion. The profile covers fewer than 250,000 clones, with about 90% appearing a single time and around 3.7% taken by the ten largest. These data originate in a study of blood T cell repertoires in COVID-19. Study summary: The samples span acute and convalescent COVID-19 from the United States, Italy and Spain. T cells, B-cell-depleted T cells, or PBMCs supplied cDNA or gDNA.

Enrollees, about 18 to 90 years old, lived in 24 US areas. Contact with a PCR-confirmed or clinician-diagnosed COVID-19 case occurred within 2 weeks of entry. The sequence was obtained from a woman in her 30s who had been exposed to COVID-19. Sequences were obtained from PBMCs or T cells enriched from blood (not recorded which).

In DNA, the CDR3 is TGTGCCAGCAGCGTAGGGACCAGGGGAGAAGCTTTCTTT. Translating gives CASSVGTRGEAFF. The chain uses TRBV9 and TRBJ1-1, with D perhaps matching TRBD1 (6 bases). V lost 0 bases to trimming and J lost 8 bases, with 11 bases between them. There are 13 residues in the CDR3. The V gene's germline CDR1 is SGDLS and CDR2 YYNGEE.